A selection of T cell receptor beta chains follows, all from one sample in a study of T cells in Graves' hyperthyroidism and ophthalmopathy. MiXCR was run by TCRdb on the multiplex PCR reads, yielding one entry per CDR3 protein. The sample has 500,000 to 800,000 distinct CDR3 sequences, roughly 46% seen once. Sequencing input: peripheral blood or thyroid tissue (not recorded which). The receptors were sampled from an adult man with Graves' disease, either hyperthyroidism or ophthalmopathy (not recorded which). Both conserved end residues are part of each CDR3. The D gene is left open where the match is weak. A clone size is listed for some rows: how often the clone was seen (once, few, many), or a class if it is expanded.

CDR3: CASSSRLAWGDEQYF
DNA: TGTGCCAGCAGTTCCCGACTAGCGTGGGGTGACGAGCAGTACTTC
size: .
J: TRBJ2-7
D: TRBD2
V: TRBV6-5

CDR3: CASRWTEVQTNYGYTF
DNA: TGTGCCAGCAGATGGACGGAAGTACAAACTAACTATGGCTACACCTTC
size: many
J: TRBJ1-2
D: .
V: TRBV2

CDR3: CASSLPGGLSNQPQHF
DNA: TGTGCCAGCAGTTTACCAGGGGGCCTAAGCAATCAGCCCCAGCATTTT
size: .
J: TRBJ1-5
D: TRBD1
V: TRBV9

CDR3: CASSSRQFYEQYF
DNA: TGTGCCAGCAGCTCTAGACAGTTCTACGAGCAGTACTTC
size: many
J: TRBJ2-7
D: .
V: TRBV7-9

CDR3: CASSLWDRGNGYTF
DNA: TGTGCCAGCAGTTTATGGGACAGGGGTAATGGCTACACCTTC
size: .
J: TRBJ1-2
D: TRBD1
V: TRBV12-3/TRBV12-4

CDR3: CSVTRRGTEAFF
DNA: TGCAGCGTTACACGCAGGGGTACTGAAGCTTTCTTT
size: .
J: TRBJ1-1
D: .
V: TRBV29-1

CDR3: CAISHARGTGVWELFF
DNA: TGTGCCATCAGTCACGCGCGAGGGACAGGGGTTTGGGAACTGTTTTTT
size: .
J: TRBJ1-4
D: TRBD1
V: TRBV10-3

CDR3: CSVATGVGGYTF
DNA: TGCAGCGTCGCCACAGGGGTGGGAGGCTACACCTTC
size: once
J: TRBJ1-2
D: TRBD1
V: TRBV29-1

CDR3: CASIGRSQNYGYTF
DNA: TGTGCCAGCATAGGACGCTCCCAGAACTATGGCTACACCTTC
size: many
J: TRBJ1-2
D: .
V: TRBV2

CDR3: CSVAGFGETQYF
DNA: TGCAGCGTTGCAGGGTTTGGAGAGACCCAGTACTTC
size: .
J: TRBJ2-5
D: .
V: TRBV29-1

CDR3: CASSSRTGGITIYF
DNA: TGTGCCAGCAGCTCCCGGACAGGGGGAATCACCATATATTTT
size: .
J: TRBJ1-3
D: TRBD1
V: TRBV2

CDR3: CATSERTGTQEQYF
DNA: TGTGCCACCAGTGAAAGAACCGGGACGCAAGAGCAGTACTTC
size: .
J: TRBJ2-7
D: .
V: TRBV24-1

CDR3: CSARDGGRENQPQHF
DNA: TGCAGTGCTAGAGATGGGGGCAGGGAAAATCAGCCCCAGCATTTT
size: few
J: TRBJ1-5
D: .
V: TRBV20-1

CDR3: CSVTGDTATNEKLFF
DNA: TGCAGCGTTACGGGGGATACTGCAACTAATGAAAAACTGTTTTTT
size: many
J: TRBJ1-4
D: .
V: TRBV29-1

CDR3: CASSQARGSTGELFF
DNA: TGTGCCAGCAGCCAAGCCAGGGGTTCCACCGGGGAGCTGTTTTTT
size: .
J: TRBJ2-2
D: .
V: TRBV14

CDR3: CATSKDRGGFGNQPQHF
DNA: TGTGCCACCAGCAAGGACAGGGGGGGATTTGGCAATCAGCCCCAGCATTTT
size: .
J: TRBJ1-5
D: TRBD1
V: TRBV15

CDR3: CASRYNSGTSNYGYTF
DNA: TGCGCCAGCAGATATAATTCCGGGACGTCGAACTATGGCTACACCTTC
size: .
J: TRBJ1-2
D: .
V: TRBV4-1

CDR3: CASSRDRVEAQYF
DNA: TGCGCCAGCAGTCGGGATAGAGTTGAGGCCCAGTACTTC
size: .
J: TRBJ2-5
D: .
V: TRBV10-2

CDR3: CASSPEATTNEKLFF
DNA: TGTGCCAGTAGTCCAGAGGCGACAACTAATGAAAAACTGTTTTTT
size: few
J: TRBJ1-4
D: .
V: TRBV19

CDR3: CASSLLVEDYNSPLHF
DNA: TGTGCCAGCAGCTTGTTAGTAGAGGATTATAATTCACCCCTCCACTTT
size: few
J: TRBJ1-6
D: .
V: TRBV7-9

CDR3: CSGETGQGAGNTIYF
DNA: TGCAGCGGCGAAACTGGACAGGGGGCTGGAAACACCATATATTTT
size: .
J: TRBJ1-3
D: TRBD1
V: TRBV29-1

CDR3: CSVDLLFQETQYF
DNA: TGCAGCGTTGACCTACTCTTCCAAGAGACCCAGTACTTC
size: .
J: TRBJ2-5
D: .
V: TRBV29-1

CDR3: CASSQGLAYGYTF
DNA: TGCGCCAGCAGCCAAGGACTGGCGTATGGCTACACCTTC
size: .
J: TRBJ1-2
D: .
V: TRBV5-1

CDR3: CAISESWMGQGSGNTIYF
DNA: TGTGCCATCAGTGAGTCGTGGATGGGGCAGGGCTCTGGAAACACCATATATTTT
size: .
J: TRBJ1-3
D: .
V: TRBV10-3

CDR3: CASSLTGVYGNTIYF
DNA: TGCGCCAGCAGCTTGACAGGGGTCTACGGAAACACCATATATTTT
size: once
J: TRBJ1-3
D: TRBD1
V: TRBV5-1

CDR3: CASRLRSVRRPNTGELFF
DNA: TGTGCCAGCAGACTAAGATCGGTGCGGAGGCCGAACACCGGGGAGCTGTTTTTT
size: .
J: TRBJ2-2
D: .
V: TRBV11-1

CDR3: CASRTPDRMPNTGELFF
DNA: TGTGCCAGTAGAACTCCGGACAGGATGCCGAACACCGGGGAGCTGTTTTTT
size: .
J: TRBJ2-2
D: TRBD1
V: TRBV19

CDR3: CASSPMGLANTGETQYF
DNA: TGTGCCAGCAGCCCAATGGGTTTAGCGAACACCGGGGAGACCCAGTACTTC
size: .
J: TRBJ2-5
D: .
V: TRBV7-3

CDR3: CATSEGSGYTF
DNA: TGTGCCACCAGTGAGGGGTCTGGCTACACCTTC
size: once
J: TRBJ1-2
D: .
V: TRBV24-1

CDR3: CASSPLAQETQYF
DNA: TGCGCCAGCAGCCCCCTGGCCCAAGAGACCCAGTACTTC
size: .
J: TRBJ2-5
D: .
V: TRBV10-1

CDR3: CASFGPGNTEAFF
DNA: TGTGCCAGCTTTGGGCCCGGGAACACTGAAGCTTTCTTT
size: .
J: TRBJ1-1
D: .
V: TRBV2

CDR3: CASSTDGTGRGNQPQHF
DNA: TGTGCCAGTAGTACCGACGGGACAGGTAGGGGCAATCAGCCCCAGCATTTT
size: .
J: TRBJ1-5
D: TRBD1
V: TRBV19

CDR3: CASSELPAGGPYEQYF
DNA: TGCGCCAGCAGTGAGCTGCCAGCGGGAGGACCCTACGAGCAGTACTTC
size: .
J: TRBJ2-7
D: TRBD2
V: TRBV10-1

CDR3: CASSLVQGGGYTF
DNA: TGTGCCAGCAGCTTAGTCCAGGGCGGTGGCTACACCTTC
size: many
J: TRBJ1-2
D: .
V: TRBV7-3

CDR3: CSVYAQGATEAFF
DNA: TGCAGCGTATACGCACAGGGGGCCACTGAAGCTTTCTTT
size: .
J: TRBJ1-1
D: TRBD1
V: TRBV29-1

CDR3: CASSSLAGVLYF
DNA: TGTGCCAGCAGCTCACTAGCGGGGGTGTTGTACTTC
size: many
J: TRBJ2-7
D: TRBD2
V: TRBV7-2

CDR3: CASSLDRQQTQYF
DNA: TGTGCCAGCAGCTTAGACCGTCAGCAGACCCAGTACTTC
size: many
J: TRBJ2-5
D: .
V: TRBV7-9

CDR3: CASSPQTGVWNTEAFF
DNA: TGTGCCAGCAGCCCCCAAACAGGGGTCTGGAACACTGAAGCTTTCTTT
size: .
J: TRBJ1-1
D: TRBD1
V: TRBV7-8

CDR3: CASSPGPGETQYF
DNA: TGTGCCAGCAGCCCGGGCCCCGGGGAGACCCAGTACTTC
size: many
J: TRBJ2-5
D: .
V: TRBV7-2

CDR3: CSVVRTGGQDYGYTF
DNA: TGCAGCGTTGTCCGGACAGGGGGACAGGACTATGGCTACACCTTC
size: .
J: TRBJ1-2
D: TRBD1
V: TRBV29-1

CDR3: CSAWGDMPGLAGSEQYF
DNA: TGCAGTGCCTGGGGGGACATGCCGGGACTAGCGGGATCCGAGCAGTACTTC
size: .
J: TRBJ2-7
D: TRBD2
V: TRBV20-1

CDR3: CAMTSGSSYEQYF
DNA: TGTGCCATGACTAGCGGGAGCTCCTACGAGCAGTACTTC
size: many
J: TRBJ2-7
D: TRBD2
V: TRBV10-3

CDR3: CASSDGGAGANVLTF
DNA: TGTGCCAGCAGTGATGGGGGGGCTGGGGCCAACGTCCTGACTTTC
size: many
J: TRBJ2-6
D: TRBD2
V: TRBV2

CDR3: CAISAGTGGSTEAFF
DNA: TGTGCCATCAGTGCCGGGACAGGGGGCTCCACTGAAGCTTTCTTT
size: .
J: TRBJ1-1
D: TRBD1
V: TRBV10-3

CDR3: CSAREGGQGRTTEAFF
DNA: TGCAGTGCTAGAGAGGGAGGACAGGGCCGGACCACTGAAGCTTTCTTT
size: few
J: TRBJ1-1
D: TRBD1
V: TRBV20-1

CDR3: CASSLTVSPYEQYF
DNA: TGTGCCAGCAGCTTAACGGTCAGCCCCTACGAGCAGTACTTC
size: many
J: TRBJ2-7
D: .
V: TRBV7-9

CDR3: CASSEARQASYGYTF
DNA: TGTGCCAGCAGTGAAGCGCGGCAAGCCTCCTATGGCTACACCTTC
size: .
J: TRBJ1-2
D: .
V: TRBV2

CDR3: CASSQEQGASEAFF
DNA: TGCGCCAGCAGCCAGGAACAGGGGGCATCTGAAGCTTTCTTT
size: few
J: TRBJ1-1
D: TRBD1
V: TRBV7-7

CDR3: CSVRDGRGGYTF
DNA: TGCAGCGTTAGGGACGGCCGAGGGGGCTACACCTTC
size: .
J: TRBJ1-2
D: .
V: TRBV29-1

CDR3: CAISDPGQGWYGYTF
DNA: TGTGCCATCAGTGACCCGGGACAGGGATGGTATGGCTACACCTTC
size: .
J: TRBJ1-2
D: TRBD1
V: TRBV10-3

CDR3: CASSFTGEGEKLFF
DNA: TGTGCCAGCAGCTTCACAGGGGAGGGCGAAAAACTGTTTTTT
size: few
J: TRBJ1-4
D: TRBD1
V: TRBV9

CDR3: CASSGTGPLVRREAFF
DNA: TGTGCCAGCAGCGGGACAGGGCCACTCGTACGTCGCGAAGCTTTCTTT
size: few
J: TRBJ1-1
D: TRBD1
V: TRBV5-6

CDR3: CSSGWENTEAFF
DNA: TGCAGTTCTGGATGGGAGAACACTGAAGCTTTCTTT
size: .
J: TRBJ1-1
D: .
V: TRBV20-1

CDR3: CASDPGTRNTF
DNA: TGTGCCAGTGACCCCGGGACAAGGAACACCTTC
size: .
J: TRBJ1-2
D: .
V: TRBV10-3